This T cell receptor (beta chain) was sequenced in a study of blood T cell repertoires in COVID-19. Repertoires were generated with immunoSEQ multiplex PCR, while TCRdb's copy carries only in-frame clones and drops some. The table records roughly 53,000 clones, roughly nine tenths of them present only once. The CDR3 is 17 amino acids. CDR1 is LNHDA, CDR2 SQIVND, per germline (reference sequence). V dropped 0 bases and J dropped 2; count of bases not matched to a gene: 9. J is TRBJ1-1 and V is TRBV19; 7 bases match TRBD1. The sequencing sample was made of peripheral blood. This clonotype was sampled from a woman aged 40 to 50 with active COVID-19. The CDR3 sequence: CASSIETGDRPNTEAFF. CDR3 bases: TGTGCCAGTAGTATAGAAACAGGGGACCGGCCAAACACTGAAGCTTTCTTT.